The following is a TCR beta chain sequence with its context. This table comes from immunoSEQ multiplex PCR, and its TCRdb copy is limited to in-frame clones, with some not included. The table lists 200,000 to 250,000 clones, approximately 85% of them singletons. V was clipped by 5 bases and J by 10 bases; unmatched bases: 12. Germline CDR1 reads LGHNT; CDR2 reads FRNRAP. The CDR3 spans 14 residues. This entry comes from a study of blood T cell repertoires in COVID-19. The specimen was PBMCs or T cells enriched from blood (not recorded which). The V gene is TRBV12-5, the J gene TRBJ1-1, with TRBD1 identical over 8 bases. This receptor was taken from a woman aged 50 to 60 with acute COVID-19. The CDR3 region is CASGRTGGAQVAFF. The CDR3 coding sequence is TGTGCTAGTGGTCGTACAGGGGGAGCTCAGGTAGCTTTCTTT.